This TCR beta chain was sequenced for a study of control samples from healthy donors and cancer patients. The V end was cut by 2 bases, the J end by 9 bases, with 14 bases between. The germline CDR1 and CDR2 sequences are LNHDA and SQIVND (reference sequence). The CDR3 is 15 residues long. The data were produced by immunoSEQ multiplex PCR, yet TCRdb's version contains in-frame clones alone and is incomplete. The data show 150,000 to 200,000 clones, around 94% seen once. J is TRBJ1-6 and V is TRBV19, with TRBD1 as a possible D gene (5 bases). This TCR derives from a young man in good health. Sequences were obtained from blood. The CDR3 region is CASSIQGSPGSPLHF. The CDR3 DNA reads TGTGCCAGTAGTATACAGGGTTCTCCTGGTTCACCCCTCCACTTT.